The T cell receptor (beta chain) under discussion was sequenced for a study of blood T cell repertoires in COVID-19. Study as a whole: COVID-19 samples collected from the United States, Italy and Spain covered acute and convalescent phases. PBMCs, B-cell-depleted T cells, or T cells were the source of the cDNA or gDNA that made up the material.

Profiling relied on immunoSEQ multiplex PCR, and the TCRdb table lists in-frame clones only, not all of them. The sample records around 34,000 clones, roughly four fifths being singletons. J was trimmed by 4 bases and V by 5 bases; bases with no gene match: 9. The germline CDR1 and CDR2 sequences are PRHDT and FYEKMQ (reference sequence). CDR3 length: 17 amino acids. Only a few counts were recorded for this clone. The receptor was isolated from a man in his fifties with acute or convalescent COVID-19. The sample taken for sequencing was peripheral blood. This chain joins TRBV13 and TRBJ2-1; 12 nucleotides match TRBD2. The CDR3 bases are TGTGCCAGCAGCACAATACTAGCGGGGGGCCGATACAATGAGCAGTTCTTC. As protein: CASSTILAGGRYNEQFF.